The next 10 T cell receptor beta chains were all read from a single sample in a study of T cells after yellow fever vaccination. TCRdb redid the calling of the 5' RACE reads with MiXCR, one entry per CDR3 protein. The table includes a few hundred thousand distinct CDR3 sequences, approximately 10% detected once. Sequences were derived from CD4+ T cells sorted from PBMCs, sampled 5 days after the yellow fever booster vaccination. These receptors all come from a man between 18 and 35 years old who received the YFV17D yellow fever vaccine.

The V call is TRBV20-1, the J call TRBJ2-1; 8 nucleotides align to TRBD2. V gave up 0 bases and J gave up 7 bases; unmatched junction bases: 2. Germline V gives CDR1 DFQATT, CDR2 SNEGSKA (reference sequence). The CDR3 spans 13 residues. The CDR3 sequence is CSARDGRVNEQFF. The CDR3 DNA is TGCAGTGCTAGAGACGGGAGGGTAAATGAGCAGTTCTTC.

There are a few counts of this clonotype. The CDR3, as DNA: TGTGCCACTGGACGGGAGAACACCGGGGAGCTGTTTTTT. This encodes CATGRENTGELFF. The rearrangement links TRBV6-2 or TRBV6-3 to TRBJ2-2, with D perhaps TRBD2 (5 bases). The length of the CDR3 is 13 residues. Between the trimmed V and J ends, which lost 10 bases and 1 base, there was a span of 10 bases. Looked up from germline, CDR1 is MNHEY and CDR2 is SVGEGT.

This clonotype was recorded a few times. A junction end diverges from the germline sequence, so it may reflect a read error. The J gene is TRBJ1-1, the V gene TRBV5-1; D unresolved. Germline CDR1 reads SGHRS; CDR2 reads YFSETQ. This CDR3 contains 12 residues. CDR3 nucleotides: TGCGCCAGCAGCTCTACGGGTTCGCAGAGAGTCTTT. Translating it yields CASSSTGSQRVF.

This clonotype has more than one count but fewer than ten. The V gene is TRBV6-2 or TRBV6-3, the J gene TRBJ1-2; tentatively, D is TRBD1 (5 bases). V was clipped by 2 bases and J by 3 bases, with 10 bases between them. The CDR3 contains 14 residues. Germline V lookup: CDR1 MNHEY, CDR2 SVGEGT. The DNA for the CDR3 is TGTGCCAGCAGTTACCCGGGACGCTACTATGGCTACACCTTC. Amino acids: CASSYPGRYYGYTF.

This clonotype was seen many times. The chain links TRBV29-1 to TRBJ2-7; D may correspond to TRBD1 or TRBD2 (6 bases each). Trimming removed 5 bases from V and 6 bases from J, with 17 bases in between. The germline CDR1 and CDR2 sequences are SQVTM and ANQGSEA. The CDR3 is made up of 13 amino acids. In DNA form, the CDR3 reads TGCAGCGTTCGGCCGGACGAGGGGGGCGAGCAGTACTTC. Translated, it gives CSVRPDEGGEQYF.

This clonotype was seen a handful of times. The genes are TRBV29-1 and TRBJ1-1; tentative D call: TRBD1 (6 bases). This CDR3 comprises 14 residues. The V and J ends lost 8 bases and 10 bases respectively, with 26 bases between them. Germline CDR1 reads SQVTM; CDR2 reads ANQGSEA. CDR3 in amino acids: CSSTPGQLSNGAFF. The CDR3, as DNA: TGCAGCTCCACTCCAGGACAGCTATCGAATGGAGCTTTCTTT.

This clonotype was recorded many times. The chain carries TRBV5-1 and TRBJ2-5, with D perhaps assigned TRBD1 or TRBD2 (5 bases each). CDR1 SGHRS and CDR2 YFSETQ come from the germline V gene. This CDR3 has 16 residues. Deletions cut 4 bases from V and 1 base from J, with 17 bases between. CDR3 coding DNA: TGCGCCAGCAGCCCAAACTTCCGGGACGGCCAAGAGACCCAGTACTTC. It translates to CASSPNFRDGQETQYF.

There are a few counts of this clonotype. The chain links TRBV6-5 to TRBJ1-2; no definite D call. In germline, CDR1 is MNHEY, CDR2 SVGAGI. The CDR3 is 14 residues long. Trimming took 0 bases from V and 7 from J, leaving 12 bases between them. Here the CDR3 reads CASSYSSWGAGYTF. The CDR3 DNA sequence: TGTGCCAGCAGTTACTCGAGTTGGGGAGCTGGCTACACCTTC.

This clonotype showed up just a few times. The rearrangement joins TRBV30 to TRBJ2-3; a weak D match, TRBD1 (6 bases). Trimming took off 0 bases at V and 9 bases at J, with 10 bases between the two ends. The CDR3 has 12 amino acids. Looked up from germline, CDR1 is GTSNPN and CDR2 is SVGIG (reference sequence). The CDR3 DNA reads TGTGCCTGGAGTGTGAGGGGGACAACGCAGTATTTT. Protein: CAWSVRGTTQYF. Full variable domain (rest looked up from reference TRBV30 and TRBJ2-3): SQTIHQWPATLVQPVGSPLSLECTVEGTSNPNLYWYRQAAGRGLQLLFYSVGIGQISSEVPQNLSASRPQDRQFILSSKKLLLSDSGFYLCAWSVRGTTQYFGPGTRLTVL.

This clonotype was counted only a few times. The chain couples TRBV5-1 to TRBJ2-7; 10 bases map to TRBD1. Trimming at V came to 3 bases and at J to 7 bases, leaving 10 bases not matched to a gene. The CDR3 totals 15 residues. CDR1 is SGHRS, CDR2 YFSETQ, per germline. The DNA for the CDR3 is TGCGCCAGCAGCTCGGGTTGGGACAGGGGTGAGGAGCAGTACTTC. It is translated as CASSSGWDRGEEQYF.